Listed below are T cell receptor beta chains from one sample, sequenced in a study of T cell repertoires in cytomegalovirus infection. Their antigens are not known. TCRdb independently ran MiXCR on the reads; one entry per CDR3 protein. The data contain around 200,000 distinct CDR3 sequences, around 35% of them singletons. Material: CD8+ T cells from cultured PBMCs, obtained from culture after CMV antigen stimulation. These receptors all stem from a human donor in good health (CMV status not recorded). Some clones in this sample may be carry-over from other donors' samples. The CDR3 runs from the conserved cysteine through the conserved F or W. Each record gives: D gene, J gene, clone size, V gene, CDR3 protein, CDR3 DNA. D genes are given only for firm matches. Only part of the rows carry a size: once, few, many, or a class if the clone is expanded.

-	TRBJ1-1	few	TRBV28	CASSFSWGTEAFF	TGTGCCAGCAGTTTCTCGTGGGGCACTGAAGCTTTCTTT
-	TRBJ2-7	-	TRBV7-2	CASSFGKPRAEQYF	TGTGCCAGCAGCTTTGGGAAACCACGGGCCGAGCAGTACTTC
-	TRBJ2-1	-	TRBV7-2	CASSPGGRVPLANEQFF	TGTGCCAGCAGCCCGGGGGGCAGGGTTCCCCTTGCTAATGAGCAGTTCTTC
TRBD1	TRBJ1-1	-	TRBV6-6	CASRYQGGTEAFF	TGTGCCAGCAGATATCAGGGGGGCACTGAAGCTTTCTTT
-	TRBJ2-1	many	TRBV7-9	CASRPGVMDEQFF	TGTGCCAGCAGGCCAGGGGTAATGGATGAGCAGTTCTTC
-	TRBJ1-2	-	TRBV7-6	CASTDGVKAYGYTF	TGTGCCAGCACCGACGGGGTCAAGGCCTATGGCTACACCTTC
TRBD1	TRBJ1-5	-	TRBV6-1	CASSELGGGQPQHF	TGTGCCAGCAGTGAATTAGGGGGCGGCCAGCCCCAGCATTTT
-	TRBJ1-4	few	TRBV11-2	CASSLDPRESTNEKLFF	TGTGCCAGCAGCTTAGATCCCCGGGAGAGCACCAATGAAAAACTGTTTTTT
TRBD1	TRBJ2-1	once	TRBV7-3	CASSLTGDPPYNEQFF	TGTGCCAGCAGCCTAACAGGGGATCCCCCCTACAATGAGCAGTTCTTC
-	TRBJ2-3	few	TRBV14	CASSTPAGGAYTQYF	TGTGCCAGCAGCACCCCCGCCGGAGGGGCCTATACGCAGTATTTT
TRBD2	TRBJ2-7	few	TRBV4-1	CASSQSTSGSYEQYF	TGCGCCAGCAGCCAATCGACTAGCGGGTCCTACGAGCAGTACTTC
-	TRBJ2-1	-	TRBV27	CASSLIGGMLFF	TGTGCCAGCAGTTTAATCGGAGGAATGTTGTTCTTC
TRBD1	TRBJ1-1	few	TRBV5-4	CASSLAGTAPEAFF	TGTGCCAGCAGCTTGGCCGGGACAGCTCCTGAAGCTTTCTTT
-	TRBJ2-1	-	TRBV7-9	CASSPPGPWEQFF	TGTGCCAGCAGCCCCCCGGGTCCATGGGAGCAGTTCTTC
TRBD1	TRBJ2-7	-	TRBV30	CAWRLDREYGEQYF	TGTGCCTGGAGGCTCGACAGGGAGTATGGCGAGCAGTACTTC
TRBD2	TRBJ2-1	-	TRBV7-9	CASSLVLAGGPEQFF	TGTGCCAGCAGCTTAGTACTAGCGGGAGGGCCAGAGCAGTTCTTC
TRBD1	TRBJ2-5	-	TRBV24-1	CATSDPIDREETQYF	TGTGCCACCAGTGACCCTATCGACAGGGAAGAGACCCAGTACTTC
TRBD2	TRBJ2-3	few	TRBV9	CASSVSGSTDTQYF	TGTGCCAGCAGCGTTAGCGGGAGTACAGATACGCAGTATTTT
-	TRBJ2-7	few	TRBV7-9	CASSLGSLEQYF	TGTGCCAGCAGCTTAGGATCTCTCGAGCAGTACTTC
-	TRBJ2-5	-	TRBV20-1	CSASRTAKETQYF	TGCAGTGCTTCTCGGACGGCGAAAGAGACCCAGTACTTC
-	TRBJ2-1	-	TRBV14	CASSHVPSEQFF	TGTGCCAGCAGCCATGTTCCTAGTGAGCAGTTCTTC
-	TRBJ1-2	-	TRBV2	CASKGGLSPWGGYTF	TGTGCCAGCAAGGGCGGCCTCTCGCCCTGGGGAGGCTACACCTTC
-	TRBJ2-7	-	TRBV6-1	CASTDYDFSYEQYF	TGTGCCAGCACCGATTACGATTTCTCCTACGAGCAGTACTTC
TRBD1	TRBJ2-7	-	TRBV29-1	CSVGTGDQYEQYF	TGCAGCGTTGGGACAGGGGATCAATACGAGCAGTACTTC
-	TRBJ2-3	few	TRBV28	CAGGSQGDTDTQYF	TGTGCCGGGGGGTCTCAGGGGGACACAGATACGCAGTATTTT
TRBD2	TRBJ2-5	-	TRBV7-8	CASSRDGRGETQYF	TGTGCCAGCAGCCGAGATGGGAGGGGAGAGACCCAGTACTTC
-	TRBJ2-5	-	TRBV7-9	CASSLVSREETQYF	TGTGCCAGCAGCTTAGTTTCAAGAGAAGAGACCCAGTACTTC
-	TRBJ1-2	-	TRBV28	CASSWWDTYGYTF	TGTGCCAGCAGTTGGTGGGACACCTATGGCTACACCTTC
TRBD2	TRBJ2-1	-	TRBV4-1	CASSLWPGLAGGPGEQFF	TGCGCCAGCAGCCTATGGCCGGGACTAGCGGGGGGGCCTGGTGAGCAGTTCTTC
-	TRBJ2-3	-	TRBV27	CASKLILGGIPDTQYF	TGTGCCAGCAAATTAATTCTTGGGGGCATTCCAGATACGCAGTATTTT
TRBD2	TRBJ2-1	-	TRBV27	CASSPRLAGGPSNEQFF	TGTGCCAGCAGTCCCCGACTAGCGGGGGGGCCTAGTAATGAGCAGTTCTTC
-	TRBJ1-1	many	TRBV7-2	CASSPRVGRLIEAFF	TGTGCCAGCAGCCCCCGGGTCGGCAGACTGATTGAAGCTTTCTTT
-	TRBJ2-1	many	TRBV7-8	CASSKTRGGALNEQFF	TGTGCCAGCAGCAAAACCCGTGGGGGGGCTCTCAATGAGCAGTTCTTC